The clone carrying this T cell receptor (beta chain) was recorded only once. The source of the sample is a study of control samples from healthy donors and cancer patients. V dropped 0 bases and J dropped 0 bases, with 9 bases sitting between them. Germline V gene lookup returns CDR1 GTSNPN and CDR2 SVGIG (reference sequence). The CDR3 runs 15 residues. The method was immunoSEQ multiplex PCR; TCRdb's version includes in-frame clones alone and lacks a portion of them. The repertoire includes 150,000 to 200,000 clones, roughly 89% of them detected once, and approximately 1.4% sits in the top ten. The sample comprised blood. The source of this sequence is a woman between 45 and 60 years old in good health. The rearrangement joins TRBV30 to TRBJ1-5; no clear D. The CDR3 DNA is TGTGCCTGGAGTGTAGGAGGGTATAGCAATCAGCCCCAGCATTTT. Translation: CAWSVGGYSNQPQHF.